This TCR beta chain was found in a study of T cell responses to AZD1222 COVID-19 vaccine. Study-level information: Pooled in the analysis were second doses at about 4 or about 12 weeks. Findings of the study overall: At study baseline, merely roughly 6 AZD1222 recipients were seropositive. The donor group comprised mostly white British people and more females; the analysis possibly underestimated clonal diversity.

Here immunoSEQ multiplex PCR was the method, and the copy in TCRdb shows in-frame clones only, minus some. The sample includes about 150,000 clones, 94% of them seen just once. Turning to this clone: The antigen is not known.

V lost 6 bases, J lost 5 bases, and 19 bases lay in between. Germline lookup yields CDR1 MNHEY and CDR2 SMNVEV (reference sequence). The CDR3 extends over 15 amino acids. Sequencing was performed on peripheral blood, taken on day 0 of AZD1222 vaccination. The chain combines TRBV27 with TRBJ1-1, with D tentatively TRBD1 (5 bases). This clonotype was obtained from an adult in good health. The CDR3 DNA is TGTGCCAGCAGCCAAGGGTTTGGCGGGGGAACTGAAGCTTTCTTT. Translated: CASSQGFGGGTEAFF.